These T cell receptor beta chains were read from a single sample in a study of radiotherapy plus CTLA-4 blockade in lung cancer. Clones were sequenced by immunoSEQ multiplex PCR, and TCRdb holds only the in-frame ones, with some missing. This table has 40,000 to 45,000 clones, under 80% appearing once. Sequenced here: peripheral blood, sampled from a patient treated with radiotherapy plus ipilimumab. The receptor set was obtained from a human donor with non-small cell lung cancer who had stable disease on radiotherapy plus ipilimumab. The CDR3 runs from the conserved cysteine through the conserved F or W. D genes are given only for firm matches. Expanded clones get a size class; other rows say once, few or many, or leave the size out.

d_gene,v_gene,len,j_gene,abundance,CDR3nt,CDR3aa
TRBD1,TRBV7-9,16,TRBJ2-2,.,TGTGCCAGCAGCCAAATTGAGACAGGGAGCACCGGGGAGCTGTTTTTT,CASSQIETGSTGELFF
TRBD2,TRBV10-3,18,TRBJ2-1,.,TGTGCCACCCGCGGGCCGACTAGCGGCCCCCAGGGGTACAATGAGCAGTTCTTC,CATRGPTSGPQGYNEQFF
.,TRBV6-5,13,TRBJ2-7,once,TGTGCCAGCGGACAGTTCCCCATCCGGGAGCAGTACTTC,CASGQFPIREQYF
.,TRBV7-2,15,TRBJ2-3,.,TGTGCCAGCAGCTTAGCGGGGGGGCCAGGAGATACGCAGTATTTT,CASSLAGGPGDTQYF
.,TRBV6-1,12,TRBJ1-2,.,TGTGCCAGCAGTCCTGCGAACTATGGCTACACCTTC,CASSPANYGYTF
.,TRBV20-1,11,TRBJ1-1,.,TGCAGTGCACCCACGGGATTCGAAGCTTTCTTT,CSAPTGFEAFF
.,TRBV18,13,TRBJ2-2,.,TGTGCCAGCGCACACCCGGGGACCGGGGAGCTGTTTTTT,CASAHPGTGELFF
.,TRBV18,14,TRBJ2-5,.,TGTGCCAGCTCACCACAGCGTACCCAAGAGACCCAGTACTTC,CASSPQRTQETQYF
TRBD1,TRBV19,13,TRBJ2-1,.,TGTGCCAGTAGTATGCAGGGGGCGGGTGAGCAGTTCTTC,CASSMQGAGEQFF
.,TRBV6-6,14,TRBJ2-7,.,TGTGCCAGCAGTTATCAGGGGACCTCTTACGAGCAGTACTTC,CASSYQGTSYEQYF
.,TRBV5-4,15,TRBJ1-3,once,TGTGCCAGCAGCTTGGCGCGGGGCGCGGGAAACACCATATATTTT,CASSLARGAGNTIYF
TRBD2,TRBV5-4,15,TRBJ2-1,.,TGTGCCAGCAGCAAGACTAGCGGGGGGGCCAATGAGCAGTTCTTC,CASSKTSGGANEQFF
.,TRBV7-9,16,TRBJ2-3,.,TGTGCCAGCAGCAGAACTAGATTCCCAAACACAGATACGCAGTATTTT,CASSRTRFPNTDTQYF
TRBD1,TRBV25-1,14,TRBJ1-1,few,TGTGCCAGCAGTGTCACAGGGGGCTACACTGAAGCTTTCTTT,CASSVTGGYTEAFF
TRBD1,TRBV4-1,16,TRBJ2-5,.,TGCGCCAGCAGCCAACCGGGACAGGGGGCGCTTGAGACCCAGTACTTC,CASSQPGQGALETQYF
TRBD2,TRBV27,17,TRBJ2-1,.,TGTGCCAGCAGTGGATTTAGCGGGCTAGGGAGTTCGGATGAGCAGTTCTTC,CASSGFSGLGSSDEQFF
.,TRBV4-1,14,TRBJ2-5,.,TGCGCCAGCAGCCAAGTCGCGGGGTTGGGGACCCAGTACTTC,CASSQVAGLGTQYF
TRBD1,TRBV30,15,TRBJ2-3,.,TGTGCCTATTCCTCGACTGGACAGGGGACCGATACGCAGTATTTT,CAYSSTGQGTDTQYF
.,TRBV5-1,13,TRBJ2-7,.,TGCGCCAGCAGTCGGGTCGTGGGCTACGAGCAGTACTTC,CASSRVVGYEQYF
TRBD1,TRBV11-2,15,TRBJ2-4,.,TGTGCCAGCAGCATCGGACAGGGTTTGGGTAACATTCAGTACTTC,CASSIGQGLGNIQYF
TRBD1,TRBV7-2,14,TRBJ1-1,.,TGTGCCAGCAGCACAACAGGGGGAAGCACTGAAGCTTTCTTT,CASSTTGGSTEAFF
TRBD2,TRBV7-2,13,TRBJ2-1,.,TGTGCCAGCAGCCCGGGGAGGGGCAATGAGCAGTTCTTC,CASSPGRGNEQFF
.,TRBV15,13,TRBJ1-1,.,TGTGCCACCAGCTCTGGGGCAAACACTGAAGCTTTCTTT,CATSSGANTEAFF
TRBD2,TRBV7-9,15,TRBJ2-1,.,TGTGCCAGCAGCTTGGGGACTAGCGGGGTCGATGAGCAGTTCTTC,CASSLGTSGVDEQFF
.,TRBV5-1,15,TRBJ2-2,few,TGCGCCAGCAGCTTGCAGGGCAGGGGCACCGGGGAGCTGTTTTTT,CASSLQGRGTGELFF
.,TRBV7-9,14,TRBJ2-5,once,TGTGCCAGCAGCCCACAGGGAGGGGCGGAGACCCAGTACTTC,CASSPQGGAETQYF
TRBD1,TRBV13,14,TRBJ1-2,.,TGTGCCAGCAGCTTAGGGGGACAGGGATACGGCTACACCTTC,CASSLGGQGYGYTF
TRBD2,TRBV5-1,15,TRBJ2-7,.,TGCGCCAGCAGCCAACTAGCGGGGGGGGGCCAGGAGCAGTACTTC,CASSQLAGGGQEQYF
TRBD1,TRBV5-1,13,TRBJ1-2,many,TGCGCCAGCAGCTCCTACAGGGGATCTGGCTACACCTTC,CASSSYRGSGYTF
TRBD1,TRBV7-9,17,TRBJ2-1,.,TGTGCCAGCAGCCTCCGACAGGGAATAGGCACAATAAATGAGCAGTTCTTC,CASSLRQGIGTINEQFF
.,TRBV2,16,TRBJ2-1,.,TGTGCCAGCAGCACCCCGACCGGGGGGCTTTACAATGAGCAGTTCTTC,CASSTPTGGLYNEQFF
.,TRBV7-9,14,TRBJ1-4,.,TGTGCCAGCAGCCCGAGGACAGCTAATGAAAAACTGTTTTTT,CASSPRTANEKLFF
TRBD2,TRBV7-9,14,TRBJ2-5,few,TGTGCCAGCAGCTCTGTGGGACTAGCGGAGACCCAGTACTTC,CASSSVGLAETQYF
TRBD2,TRBV2,20,TRBJ2-3,.,TGTGCCAGCAGTGCCACGTCAAGCCTAGGACTAGCGGCCTTGATGGTTACGCAGTATTTT,CASSATSSLGLAALMVTQYF
TRBD1,TRBV29-1,13,TRBJ2-7,.,TGCAGCGTTGTGGGGACAGGGAGCTACGAGCAGTACTTC,CSVVGTGSYEQYF
TRBD1,TRBV2,13,TRBJ2-4,.,TGTGCCAGCAGTGTAGACAGGGTAAACATTCAGTACTTC,CASSVDRVNIQYF
.,TRBV10-1,12,TRBJ2-7,once,TGCGCCAGCAGTAGGGACAATTACGAGCAGTACTTC,CASSRDNYEQYF
TRBD2,TRBV5-5,17,TRBJ2-5,.,TGTGCCAGCAGCTTGTTGACTAGCGGGGGGGCCCAAGAGACCCAGTACTTC,CASSLLTSGGAQETQYF
.,TRBV6-1,12,TRBJ1-2,.,TGTGCTTACGGGGGGTACGCCTATGGCTACACCTTC,CAYGGYAYGYTF
TRBD1,TRBV7-2,15,TRBJ1-2,.,TGTGCCAGCAGCTTAGGGGGGACAGGGGGCTATGGCTACACCTTC,CASSLGGTGGYGYTF
TRBD1,TRBV5-6,15,TRBJ2-6,.,TGTGCCAGCAGCTTCGGACAGGTCGGGGCCAACGTCCTGACTTTC,CASSFGQVGANVLTF
TRBD1,TRBV2,16,TRBJ1-6,.,TGTGCCAGCAGGGGGACAGGAAACCTTTATAATTCACCCCTCCACTTT,CASRGTGNLYNSPLHF
TRBD1,TRBV5-1,17,TRBJ1-6,.,TGCGCCAGCAGCTTGGAGGTGGGGACAGGGAGTAATTCACCCCTCCACTTT,CASSLEVGTGSNSPLHF
TRBD1,TRBV6-6,14,TRBJ2-7,.,TGTGCCAGCAGTTTAGGACAGGGGGAGAACGAGCAGTACTTC,CASSLGQGENEQYF
.,TRBV6-5,11,TRBJ1-5,.,TGTGCCAGCCGGGATGAAGGCCGCCAGCATTTT,CASRDEGRQHF
.,TRBV5-6,15,TRBJ1-3,few,TGTGCCAGCGCGCAGGGTTTTTTCTCTGGAAACACCATATATTTT,CASAQGFFSGNTIYF
TRBD1,TRBV10-3,15,TRBJ1-4,.,TGTGCCATCAGTGAGTCTCGAGAGGGGGCGAAAAAACTGTTTTTT,CAISESREGAKKLFF